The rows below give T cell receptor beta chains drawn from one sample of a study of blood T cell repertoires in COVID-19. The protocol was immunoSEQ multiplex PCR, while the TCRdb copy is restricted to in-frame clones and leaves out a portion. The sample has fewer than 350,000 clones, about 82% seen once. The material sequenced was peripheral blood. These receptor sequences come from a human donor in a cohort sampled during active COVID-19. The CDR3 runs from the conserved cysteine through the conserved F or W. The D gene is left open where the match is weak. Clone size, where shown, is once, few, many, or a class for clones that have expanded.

DNA: TGTGCCAGCAGTTTATATGGCGGGGTCTACAATGAGCAGTTCTTC
CDR3: CASSLYGGVYNEQFF
J: TRBJ2-1
size: -
V: TRBV27
length: 15
D: -

DNA: TGTGCCAGCAGCACCCAGAAGACTAGCGGGGGGTTCACAGATACGCAGTATTTT
CDR3: CASSTQKTSGGFTDTQYF
J: TRBJ2-3
size: -
V: TRBV13
length: 18
D: TRBD2

DNA: TGTGCCAGCTCACCAAGGGGACAGGAGGCTGATGAAAAACTGTTTTTT
CDR3: CASSPRGQEADEKLFF
J: TRBJ1-4
size: -
V: TRBV18
length: 16
D: TRBD1

DNA: TGTGCCAGCTCAACTCTCGCAGGAAACACCATATATTTT
CDR3: CASSTLAGNTIYF
J: TRBJ1-3
size: -
V: TRBV2
length: 13
D: -

DNA: TGTGCCAGCAGACCGACTAGCGGCCCTTACGAGCAGTACTTC
CDR3: CASRPTSGPYEQYF
J: TRBJ2-7
size: -
V: TRBV27
length: 14
D: TRBD2

DNA: TGTGCCAGCAGCTGGATGGCGAAGTCGGGGGAGCAGTACTTC
CDR3: CASSWMAKSGEQYF
J: TRBJ2-7
size: -
V: TRBV5-6
length: 14
D: -

DNA: TGTGCCAGCAGTTACTCCCGGGGGGGGCGCACAGATACGCAGTATTTT
CDR3: CASSYSRGGRTDTQYF
J: TRBJ2-3
size: -
V: TRBV6-5
length: 16
D: TRBD2

DNA: TGTGCCAGCAGCCAAGCCCCTTCACGGGGTCGGGGAGGGACCCAGTACTTC
CDR3: CASSQAPSRGRGGTQYF
J: TRBJ2-5
size: -
V: TRBV7-2
length: 17
D: -

DNA: TGTGCCAGCAGCCGCGGAGGGAGCGTCGAAAAACTGTTTTTT
CDR3: CASSRGGSVEKLFF
J: TRBJ1-4
size: -
V: TRBV4-2
length: 14
D: -

DNA: TGTGCCAGCAGCCTTGGACTAGTGGTATACAATGAGCAGTTCTTC
CDR3: CASSLGLVVYNEQFF
J: TRBJ2-1
size: -
V: TRBV7-9
length: 15
D: TRBD2

DNA: TGTGCCAGCAGCCAAGAGGCGGAGTGGAATGAGCAGTTCTTC
CDR3: CASSQEAEWNEQFF
J: TRBJ2-1
size: -
V: TRBV3-1/TRBV3-2
length: 14
D: -

DNA: TGTGCCAGCAGGCGGGGTGACGAGCAGTACTTC
CDR3: CASRRGDEQYF
J: TRBJ2-7
size: -
V: TRBV3-1/TRBV3-2
length: 11
D: -

DNA: TGTGCCACGTCTGGAGAGGCCTATAATTCACCCCTCCACTTT
CDR3: CATSGEAYNSPLHF
J: TRBJ1-6
size: -
V: TRBV27
length: 14
D: -

DNA: TGTGCCAGCAGCCGCCCGGGGGGCAACCTGCAGTATTTT
CDR3: CASSRPGGNLQYF
J: TRBJ2-3
size: -
V: TRBV7-9
length: 13
D: -

DNA: TGTGCCAGCAGCCTACGTAGCGGCTCCTACAATGAGCAGTTCTTC
CDR3: CASSLRSGSYNEQFF
J: TRBJ2-1
size: -
V: TRBV7-9
length: 15
D: -

DNA: TGTGCCAGCAGTGATTCTTATAGCAATCAGCCCCAGCATTTT
CDR3: CASSDSYSNQPQHF
J: TRBJ1-5
size: -
V: TRBV6-1
length: 14
D: -

DNA: TGTGCCAGCAGCCGGGGACAGGGGATCCAAGAGACCCAGTACTTC
CDR3: CASSRGQGIQETQYF
J: TRBJ2-5
size: -
V: TRBV7-9
length: 15
D: TRBD1

DNA: TGTGCCTGGAGACCGTGGGACAGGGCTTCACCCCTCCACTTT
CDR3: CAWRPWDRASPLHF
J: TRBJ1-6
size: -
V: TRBV30
length: 14
D: TRBD1

DNA: TGCGCCAGCAGCTTGGGCTTCGCGGCAGATACGCAGTATTTT
CDR3: CASSLGFAADTQYF
J: TRBJ2-3
size: -
V: TRBV5-1
length: 14
D: -

DNA: TGTGCCAGCAGCTTTGGGCAGGGGGTAATGAACACTGAAGCTTTCTTT
CDR3: CASSFGQGVMNTEAFF
J: TRBJ1-1
size: -
V: TRBV5-6
length: 16
D: TRBD1

DNA: TGTGCCAGTAGCCGACAGGGAGCTAACTATGGCTACACCTTC
CDR3: CASSRQGANYGYTF
J: TRBJ1-2
size: -
V: TRBV19
length: 14
D: TRBD1

DNA: TGTGCCAGCTCACTCCAAGGGGGACACTCTGGAAACACCATATATTTT
CDR3: CASSLQGGHSGNTIYF
J: TRBJ1-3
size: -
V: TRBV18
length: 16
D: -

DNA: TGTGCCAGCACCACCGGACAGCTCCACGGCTACACCTTC
CDR3: CASTTGQLHGYTF
J: TRBJ1-2
size: -
V: TRBV7-9
length: 13
D: -

DNA: TGTGCCAGCAGTGTACACAGGGGGAGCACAGATACGCAGTATTTT
CDR3: CASSVHRGSTDTQYF
J: TRBJ2-3
size: -
V: TRBV11-2
length: 15
D: TRBD1

DNA: TGTGCCAGCAGCCCCCCCTCCGGGGCGCAGTATTTT
CDR3: CASSPPSGAQYF
J: TRBJ2-3
size: -
V: TRBV7-3
length: 12
D: -

DNA: TGCGCCAGCAGAACGACAGGGCTAGCGAGAAACACCATATATTTT
CDR3: CASRTTGLARNTIYF
J: TRBJ1-3
size: -
V: TRBV10-2
length: 15
D: TRBD1

DNA: TGTGCCAGCAGTTTAGGACAGGGCGCTGGGAACACTGAAGCTTTCTTT
CDR3: CASSLGQGAGNTEAFF
J: TRBJ1-1
size: -
V: TRBV27
length: 16
D: TRBD1

DNA: TGTGCCAGCCTGGGTGGCCACGCACGAGGGGAGCAGTACTTC
CDR3: CASLGGHARGEQYF
J: TRBJ2-7
size: -
V: TRBV6-5
length: 14
D: -

DNA: TGTGCCAGCAGCTTGGAAGGTTGGGGAGTAGATGGCTACACCTTC
CDR3: CASSLEGWGVDGYTF
J: TRBJ1-2
size: few
V: TRBV5-5
length: 15
D: -

DNA: TGTGCCAGTAGTATATCAGCAGGGGCAAATGAAAAACTGTTTTTT
CDR3: CASSISAGANEKLFF
J: TRBJ1-4
size: few
V: TRBV19
length: 15
D: -

DNA: TGCGCCAGCAGCCAGACTGACTATGGCTACACCTTC
CDR3: CASSQTDYGYTF
J: TRBJ1-2
size: -
V: TRBV5-1
length: 12
D: -

DNA: TGTGCCAGCAGCTTAGAGTTCGGGGTCGATACGCAGTATTTT
CDR3: CASSLEFGVDTQYF
J: TRBJ2-3
size: few
V: TRBV11-2
length: 14
D: -

DNA: TGTGCCAGCAGCTCCGGGACAGCTAATCAGCCCCAGCATTTT
CDR3: CASSSGTANQPQHF
J: TRBJ1-5
size: -
V: TRBV7-9
length: 14
D: TRBD1

DNA: TGTGCCAGCAGCTTGAAAGCCGGAGGTGATGGCTACACCTTC
CDR3: CASSLKAGGDGYTF
J: TRBJ1-2
size: -
V: TRBV5-6
length: 14
D: -

DNA: TGTGCCAGCAGCCTAAATCAGGGATATGGCTACACCTTC
CDR3: CASSLNQGYGYTF
J: TRBJ1-2
size: -
V: TRBV3-1/TRBV3-2
length: 13
D: -

DNA: TGCAGCGTTGAGGGCATGCAGGAAACCCATGGCTACACCTTC
CDR3: CSVEGMQETHGYTF
J: TRBJ1-2
size: -
V: TRBV29-1
length: 14
D: -

DNA: TGTGCCAGCAGCCCCAGCGGGCGGCGTGAAAAACTGTTTTTT
CDR3: CASSPSGRREKLFF
J: TRBJ1-4
size: -
V: TRBV7-7
length: 14
D: -

DNA: TGTGCCAGCGACTTACAGGTGAACACTGAAGCTTTCTTT
CDR3: CASDLQVNTEAFF
J: TRBJ1-1
size: few
V: TRBV12-3/TRBV12-4
length: 13
D: -

DNA: TGTGCCAGCAAACACCCGGCAGGATACACACAAATCAATGAGCAGTTCTTC
CDR3: CASKHPAGYTQINEQFF
J: TRBJ2-1
size: -
V: TRBV2
length: 17
D: -

DNA: TGTGCCAGCAGCCCCGTATCGGGAAAAAACTATGGCTACACCTTC
CDR3: CASSPVSGKNYGYTF
J: TRBJ1-2
size: -
V: TRBV11-2
length: 15
D: -

DNA: TGTGCCAGCAGCTTTTCACCAGGGGGAAATTCACCCCTCCACTTT
CDR3: CASSFSPGGNSPLHF
J: TRBJ1-6
size: few
V: TRBV7-2
length: 15
D: TRBD1

DNA: TGTGCCAGCAGCTCCCGGGACAGGGCCCTCGGGGAGCTGTTTTTT
CDR3: CASSSRDRALGELFF
J: TRBJ2-2
size: -
V: TRBV5-4
length: 15
D: TRBD1

DNA: TGTGCCAGCAGGGAGGGGGCTGGGAACACTGAAGCTTTCTTT
CDR3: CASREGAGNTEAFF
J: TRBJ1-1
size: -
V: TRBV4-2
length: 14
D: TRBD1

DNA: TGTGCCAGCAGCGGGACATTCTATGGCTACACCTTC
CDR3: CASSGTFYGYTF
J: TRBJ1-2
size: -
V: TRBV7-9
length: 12
D: -

DNA: TGTGCCAGCAGTCCCGGGGGACAGTACAATCAGCCCCAGCATTTT
CDR3: CASSPGGQYNQPQHF
J: TRBJ1-5
size: once
V: TRBV6-5
length: 15
D: TRBD1

DNA: TGTGCCACCAGTGAAGGCGGGCTGGGCAATCAGCCCCAGCATTTT
CDR3: CATSEGGLGNQPQHF
J: TRBJ1-5
size: -
V: TRBV24-1
length: 15
D: -

DNA: TGTGCCAGCAGCTTCGCCCCGGGGGGAGGGACTGAAGCTTTCTTT
CDR3: CASSFAPGGGTEAFF
J: TRBJ1-1
size: -
V: TRBV7-8
length: 15
D: -

DNA: TGTGCCAGCAGTGAGGGGACAGCCGGAAACACCATATATTTT
CDR3: CASSEGTAGNTIYF
J: TRBJ1-3
size: -
V: TRBV25-1
length: 14
D: TRBD1

DNA: TGTGCCAGTAGGAGAAGACAGAACACTGAAGCTTTCTTT
CDR3: CASRRRQNTEAFF
J: TRBJ1-1
size: -
V: TRBV19
length: 13
D: -

DNA: TGTGCCAGCAGCCCCGGTGGACAGGGGGCAAAGGAAAAACTGTTTTTT
CDR3: CASSPGGQGAKEKLFF
J: TRBJ1-4
size: -
V: TRBV3-1/TRBV3-2
length: 16
D: TRBD1

DNA: TGCGCCAGCAGCGGAGGGAGGGTGAACACTGAAGCTTTCTTT
CDR3: CASSGGRVNTEAFF
J: TRBJ1-1
size: -
V: TRBV5-1
length: 14
D: -

DNA: TGTGCCAGTAGCATTAAAGGGAGAACTAGTTTTGCCGAGCAGTACTTC
CDR3: CASSIKGRTSFAEQYF
J: TRBJ2-7
size: -
V: TRBV19
length: 16
D: -

DNA: TGTGCCAGCAGTAGACTAGCGGGGGGCCTTTCCTACGAGCAGTACTTC
CDR3: CASSRLAGGLSYEQYF
J: TRBJ2-7
size: -
V: TRBV11-2
length: 16
D: TRBD2